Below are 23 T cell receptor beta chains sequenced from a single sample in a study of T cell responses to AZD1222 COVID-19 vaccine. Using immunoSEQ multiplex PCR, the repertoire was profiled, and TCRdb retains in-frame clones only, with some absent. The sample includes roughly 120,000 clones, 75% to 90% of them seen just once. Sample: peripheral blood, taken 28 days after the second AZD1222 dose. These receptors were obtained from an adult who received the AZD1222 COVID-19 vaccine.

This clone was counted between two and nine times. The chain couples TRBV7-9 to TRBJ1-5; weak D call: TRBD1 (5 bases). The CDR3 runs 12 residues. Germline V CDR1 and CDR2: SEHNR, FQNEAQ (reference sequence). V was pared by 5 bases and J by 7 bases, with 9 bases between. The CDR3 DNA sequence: TGTGCCAGCAGCCTGGGGACCCAGCCCCAGCATTTT. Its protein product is CASSLGTQPQHF. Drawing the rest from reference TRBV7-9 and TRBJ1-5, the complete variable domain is DTGVSQNPRHKITKRGQNVTFRCDPISEHNRLYWYRQTLGQGPEFLTYFQNEAQLEKSRLLSDRFSAERPKGSFSTLEIQRTEQGDSAMYLCASSLGTQPQHFGDGTRLSIL.

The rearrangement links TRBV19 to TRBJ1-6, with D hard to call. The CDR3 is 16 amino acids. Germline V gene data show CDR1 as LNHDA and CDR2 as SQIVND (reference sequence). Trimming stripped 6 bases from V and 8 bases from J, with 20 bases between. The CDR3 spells CASSSVVGAGDSPLHF. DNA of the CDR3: TGTGCCAGTAGCTCCGTAGTGGGTGCTGGGGATTCACCCCTCCACTTT.

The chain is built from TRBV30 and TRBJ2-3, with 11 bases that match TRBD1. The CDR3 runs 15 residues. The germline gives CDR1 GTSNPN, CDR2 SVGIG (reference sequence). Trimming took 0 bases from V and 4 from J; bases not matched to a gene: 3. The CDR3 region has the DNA TGTGCCTGGAGTGTTATGGGACAGGGGGCAGATACGCAGTATTTT. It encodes CAWSVMGQGADTQYF.

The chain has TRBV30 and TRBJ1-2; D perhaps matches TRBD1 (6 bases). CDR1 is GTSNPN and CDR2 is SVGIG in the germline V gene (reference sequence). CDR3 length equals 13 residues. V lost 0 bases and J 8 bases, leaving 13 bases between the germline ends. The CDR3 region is CAWSVGGQRGYTF. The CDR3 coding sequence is TGTGCCTGGAGTGTAGGGGGGCAGCGCGGCTACACCTTC.

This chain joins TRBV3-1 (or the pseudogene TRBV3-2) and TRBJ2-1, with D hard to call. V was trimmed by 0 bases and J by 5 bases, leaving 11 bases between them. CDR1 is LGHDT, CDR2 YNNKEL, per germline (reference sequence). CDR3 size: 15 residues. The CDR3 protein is CASSQDPDENNEQFF. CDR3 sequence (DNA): TGTGCCAGCAGCCAAGACCCGGACGAAAACAATGAGCAGTTCTTC.

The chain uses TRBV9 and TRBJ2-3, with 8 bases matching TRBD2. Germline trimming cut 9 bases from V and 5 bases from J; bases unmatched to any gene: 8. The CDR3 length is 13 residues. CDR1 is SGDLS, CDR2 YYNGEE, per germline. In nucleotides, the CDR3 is TGTGCCACCATGCGGCGGGGGGAAGATACGCAGTATTTT. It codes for CATMRRGEDTQYF.

The CDR3 coding sequence is TGTGCCAGCAGCCCGGGGGCGGGAACTGGAAACACCATATATTTT. Protein product: CASSPGAGTGNTIYF. V is TRBV3-1 (or the pseudogene TRBV3-2) and J is TRBJ1-3; D might be TRBD1 (6 bases). CDR1 is LGHDT and CDR2 is YNNKEL in the germline V gene (reference sequence). Trimming removed 4 bases from V and 2 bases from J, with 12 bases in between. This CDR3 is 15 amino acids long.

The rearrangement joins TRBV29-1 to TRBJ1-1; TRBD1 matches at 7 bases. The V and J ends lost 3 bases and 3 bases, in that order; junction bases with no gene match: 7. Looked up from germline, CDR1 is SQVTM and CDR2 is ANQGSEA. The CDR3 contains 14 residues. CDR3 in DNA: TGCAGCGTTGATTCCGGGACAGCCCACACTGAAGCTTTCTTT. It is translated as CSVDSGTAHTEAFF.

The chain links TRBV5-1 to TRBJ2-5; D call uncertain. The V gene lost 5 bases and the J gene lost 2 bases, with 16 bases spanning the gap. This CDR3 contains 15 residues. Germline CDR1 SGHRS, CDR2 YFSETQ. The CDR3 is CASRDVTKGQETQYF. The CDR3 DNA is TGCGCCAGCAGAGATGTCACAAAAGGACAAGAGACCCAGTACTTC.

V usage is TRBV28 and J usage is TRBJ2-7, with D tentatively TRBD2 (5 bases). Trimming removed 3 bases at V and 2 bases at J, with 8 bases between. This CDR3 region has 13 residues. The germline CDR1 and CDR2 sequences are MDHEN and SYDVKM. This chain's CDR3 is CASSLEAPYEQYF. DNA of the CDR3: TGTGCCAGCAGTTTGGAGGCCCCCTACGAGCAGTACTTC. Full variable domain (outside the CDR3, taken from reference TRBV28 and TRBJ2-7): DVKVTQSSRYLVKRTGEKVFLECVQDMDHENMFWYRQDPGLGLRLIYFSYDVKMKEKGDIPEGYSVSREKKERFSLILESASTNQTSMYLCASSLEAPYEQYFGPGTRLTVT.

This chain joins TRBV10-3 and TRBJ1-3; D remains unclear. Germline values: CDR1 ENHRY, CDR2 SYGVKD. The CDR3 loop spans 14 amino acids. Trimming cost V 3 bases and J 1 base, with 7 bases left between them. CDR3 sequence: CAISEVGSGNTIYF. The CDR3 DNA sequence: TGTGCCATCAGTGAAGTTGGGTCTGGAAACACCATATATTTT.

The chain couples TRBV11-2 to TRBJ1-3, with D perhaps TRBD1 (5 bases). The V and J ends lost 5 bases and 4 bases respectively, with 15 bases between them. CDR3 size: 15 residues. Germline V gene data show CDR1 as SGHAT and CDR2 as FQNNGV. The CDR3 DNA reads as TGTGCCAGCAGCGAAGGACACCAGGCGGGAAACACCATATATTTT. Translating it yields CASSEGHQAGNTIYF.

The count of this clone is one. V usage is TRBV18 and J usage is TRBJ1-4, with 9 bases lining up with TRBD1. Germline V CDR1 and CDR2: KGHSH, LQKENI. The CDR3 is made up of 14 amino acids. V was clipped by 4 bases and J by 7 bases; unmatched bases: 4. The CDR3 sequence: CASSQQGAGEKLFF. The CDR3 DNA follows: TGTGCCAGCTCACAACAGGGGGCTGGTGAAAAACTGTTTTTT.

The CDR3 bases are TGCAGTGCTAGTCGGGCGGGGGGGCCCAACGAGCAGTACTTC. This translates into CSASRAGGPNEQYF. The chain combines TRBV20-1 with TRBJ2-7, with TRBD2 matching over 9 bases. Trimming cost V 3 bases and J 5 bases; bases outside gene matches: 8. Per germline, CDR1 DFQATT and CDR2 SNEGSKA (reference sequence). The CDR3 extends over 14 amino acids.

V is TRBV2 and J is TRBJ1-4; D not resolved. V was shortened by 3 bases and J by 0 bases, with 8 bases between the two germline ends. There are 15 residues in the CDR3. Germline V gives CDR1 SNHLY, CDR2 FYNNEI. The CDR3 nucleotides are TGTGCCAGCAGTGATTCGTCAGCAACTAATGAAAAACTGTTTTTT. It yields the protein CASSDSSATNEKLFF.

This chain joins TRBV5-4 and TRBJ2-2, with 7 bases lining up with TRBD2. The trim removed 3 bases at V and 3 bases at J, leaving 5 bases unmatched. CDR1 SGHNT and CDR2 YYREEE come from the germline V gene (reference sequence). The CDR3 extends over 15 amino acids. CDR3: CASSSAGVYTGELFF. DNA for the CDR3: TGTGCCAGCAGCTCGGCGGGGGTTTACACCGGGGAGCTGTTTTTT.

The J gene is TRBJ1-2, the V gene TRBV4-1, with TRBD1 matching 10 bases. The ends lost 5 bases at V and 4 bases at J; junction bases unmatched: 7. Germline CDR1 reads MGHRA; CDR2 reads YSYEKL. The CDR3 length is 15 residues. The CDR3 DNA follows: TGCGCCAGCAGCTCTGGACAGGGGGGCCTCTATGGCTACACCTTC. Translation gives CASSSGQGGLYGYTF.

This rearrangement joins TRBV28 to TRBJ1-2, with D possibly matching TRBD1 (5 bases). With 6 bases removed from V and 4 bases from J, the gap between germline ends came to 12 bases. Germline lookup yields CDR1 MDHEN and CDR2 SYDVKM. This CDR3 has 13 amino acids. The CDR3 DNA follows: TGTGCCAGCAGCCACGGACAAGCCTATGGCTACACCTTC. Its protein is CASSHGQAYGYTF.

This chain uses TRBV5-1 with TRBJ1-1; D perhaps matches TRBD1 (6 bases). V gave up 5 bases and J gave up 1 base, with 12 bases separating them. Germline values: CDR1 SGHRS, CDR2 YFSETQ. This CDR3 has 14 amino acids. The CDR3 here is CASSEGVRNTEAFF. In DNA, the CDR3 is TGCGCCAGCAGTGAGGGGGTTAGGAACACTGAAGCTTTCTTT.

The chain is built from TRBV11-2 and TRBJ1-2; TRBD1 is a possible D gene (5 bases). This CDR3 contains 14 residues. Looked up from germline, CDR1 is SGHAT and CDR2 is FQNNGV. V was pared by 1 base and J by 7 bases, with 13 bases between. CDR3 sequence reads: CASSLGQSGGGYTF. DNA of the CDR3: TGTGCCAGCAGCTTAGGACAATCGGGGGGTGGCTACACCTTC.

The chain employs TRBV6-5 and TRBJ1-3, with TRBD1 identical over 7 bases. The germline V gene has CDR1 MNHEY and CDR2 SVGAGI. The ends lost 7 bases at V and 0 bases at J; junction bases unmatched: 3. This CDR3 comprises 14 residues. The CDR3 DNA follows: TGTGCCAGCATGGGACAGTCCTCTGGAAACACCATATATTTT. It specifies CASMGQSSGNTIYF.

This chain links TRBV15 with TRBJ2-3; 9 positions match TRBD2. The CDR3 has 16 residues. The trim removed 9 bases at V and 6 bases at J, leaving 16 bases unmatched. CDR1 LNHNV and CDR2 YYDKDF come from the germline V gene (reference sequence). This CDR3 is CATTKRLAVELDTQYF. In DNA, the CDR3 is TGTGCCACGACAAAAAGACTAGCGGTAGAGTTGGATACGCAGTATTTT.

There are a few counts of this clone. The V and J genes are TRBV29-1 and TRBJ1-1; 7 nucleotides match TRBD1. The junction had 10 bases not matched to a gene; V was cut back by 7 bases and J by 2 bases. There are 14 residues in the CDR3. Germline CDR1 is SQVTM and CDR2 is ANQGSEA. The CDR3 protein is CSARGDRVNTEAFF. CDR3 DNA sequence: TGCAGCGCGCGAGGCGACAGGGTTAACACTGAAGCTTTCTTT.